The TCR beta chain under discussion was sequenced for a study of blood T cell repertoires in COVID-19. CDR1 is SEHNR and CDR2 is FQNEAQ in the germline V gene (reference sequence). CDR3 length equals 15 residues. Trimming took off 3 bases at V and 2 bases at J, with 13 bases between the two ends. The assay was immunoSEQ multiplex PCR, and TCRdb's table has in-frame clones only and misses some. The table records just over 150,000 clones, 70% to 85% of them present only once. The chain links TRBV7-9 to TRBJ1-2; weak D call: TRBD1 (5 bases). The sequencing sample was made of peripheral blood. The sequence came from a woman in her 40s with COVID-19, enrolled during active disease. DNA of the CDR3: TGTGCCAGCAGCTTGGGGCTAACACTCAACTATGGCTACACCTTC. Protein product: CASSLGLTLNYGYTF. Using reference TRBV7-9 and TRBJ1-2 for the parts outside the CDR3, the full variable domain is DTGVSQNPRHKITKRGQNVTFRCDPISEHNRLYWYRQTLGQGPEFLTYFQNEAQLEKSRLLSDRFSAERPKGSFSTLEIQRTEQGDSAMYLCASSLGLTLNYGYTFGSGTRLTVV.